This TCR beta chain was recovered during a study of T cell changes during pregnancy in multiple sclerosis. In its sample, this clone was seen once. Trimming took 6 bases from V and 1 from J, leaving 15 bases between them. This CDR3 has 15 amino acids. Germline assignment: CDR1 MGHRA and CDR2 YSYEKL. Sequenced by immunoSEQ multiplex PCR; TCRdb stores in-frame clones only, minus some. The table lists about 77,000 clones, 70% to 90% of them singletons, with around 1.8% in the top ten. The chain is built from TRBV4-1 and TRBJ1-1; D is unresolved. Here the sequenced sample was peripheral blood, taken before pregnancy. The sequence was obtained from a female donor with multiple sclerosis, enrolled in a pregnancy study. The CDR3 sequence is CASRWRTQTNTEAFF. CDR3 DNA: TGCGCCAGCAGATGGAGGACGCAGACGAACACTGAAGCTTTCTTT.